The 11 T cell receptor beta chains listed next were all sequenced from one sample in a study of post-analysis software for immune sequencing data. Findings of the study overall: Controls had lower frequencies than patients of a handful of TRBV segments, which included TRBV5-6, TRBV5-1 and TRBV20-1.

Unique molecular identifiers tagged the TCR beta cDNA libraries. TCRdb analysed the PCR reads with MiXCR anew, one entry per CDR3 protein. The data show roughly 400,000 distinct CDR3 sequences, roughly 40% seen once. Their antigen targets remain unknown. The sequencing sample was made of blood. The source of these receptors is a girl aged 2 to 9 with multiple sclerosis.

For the CDR3, the DNA is TGCGCCAGCAGCTTGGGGACAGGGCTCCAAGAGACCCAGTACTTC. Translating gives CASSLGTGLQETQYF. This chain connects TRBV5-1 to TRBJ2-5; 8 bases align to TRBD1. J gave up 1 base and V 0 bases, and 2 bases lay outside the gene matches. The CDR3 length is 15 residues. Germline CDR1 is SGHRS and CDR2 is YFSETQ. The full variable domain, in which reference TRBV5-1 and TRBJ2-5 provide the parts outside the CDR3, is KAGVTQTPRYLIKTRGQQVTLSCSPISGHRSVSWYQQTPGQGLQFLFEYFSETQRNKGNFPGRFSGRQFSNSRSEMNVSTLELGDSALYLCASSLGTGLQETQYFGPGTRLLVL.

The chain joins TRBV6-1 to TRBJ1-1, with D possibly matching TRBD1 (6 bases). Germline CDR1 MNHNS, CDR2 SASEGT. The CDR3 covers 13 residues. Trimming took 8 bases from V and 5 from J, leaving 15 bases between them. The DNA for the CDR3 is TGTGCCAGCCATCGTGGGGGCGGTACTGAAGCTTTCTTT. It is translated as CASHRGGGTEAFF.

The CDR3 DNA reads as TGCGCCAGCAGGGCAAATTTCTACGAGCAGTACTTC. Protein sequence: CASRANFYEQYF. The chain has TRBV5-1 and TRBJ2-7; D unresolved. Trimming removed 5 bases from V and 3 bases from J, with 9 bases in between. This CDR3 region has 12 residues. Per germline, CDR1 SGHRS and CDR2 YFSETQ.

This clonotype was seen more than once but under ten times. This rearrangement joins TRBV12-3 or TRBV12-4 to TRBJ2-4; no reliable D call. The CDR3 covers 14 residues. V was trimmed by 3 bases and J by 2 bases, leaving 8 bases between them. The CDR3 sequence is CASSLGPSKNIQYF. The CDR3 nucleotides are TGTGCCAGCAGTTTGGGCCCTTCCAAAAACATTCAGTACTTC.

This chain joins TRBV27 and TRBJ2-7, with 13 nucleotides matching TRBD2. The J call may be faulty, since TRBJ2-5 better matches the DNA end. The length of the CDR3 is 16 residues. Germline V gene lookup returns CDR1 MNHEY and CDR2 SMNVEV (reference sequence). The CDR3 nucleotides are TGTGCCAGCAGTCTAACTAGCGGGAGGGCCGGAGAGACCCAGTACTTC. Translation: CASSLTSGRAGETQYF.

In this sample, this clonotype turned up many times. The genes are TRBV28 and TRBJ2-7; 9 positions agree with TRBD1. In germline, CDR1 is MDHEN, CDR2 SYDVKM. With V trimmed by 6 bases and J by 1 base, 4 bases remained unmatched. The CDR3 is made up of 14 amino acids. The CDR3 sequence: CASRRQGGSYEQYF. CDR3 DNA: TGTGCCAGCAGAAGACAGGGGGGATCCTACGAGCAGTACTTC. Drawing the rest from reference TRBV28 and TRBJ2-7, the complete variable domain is DVKVTQSSRYLVKRTGEKVFLECVQDMDHENMFWYRQDPGLGLRLIYFSYDVKMKEKGDIPEGYSVSREKKERFSLILESASTNQTSMYLCASRRQGGSYEQYFGPGTRLTVT.

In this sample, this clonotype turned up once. The CDR3 spells CASSLGGLVSEQFF. For the CDR3, the DNA is TGCGCCAGCAGCTTGGGTGGACTAGTCTCTGAGCAGTTCTTC. The chain couples TRBV5-1 to TRBJ2-1; 7 bases are shared with TRBD2. After removal of 0 bases from V and 9 bases from J, the junction contained 6 bases not matched to a gene. The CDR3 covers 14 residues. Germline V gene lookup returns CDR1 SGHRS and CDR2 YFSETQ.

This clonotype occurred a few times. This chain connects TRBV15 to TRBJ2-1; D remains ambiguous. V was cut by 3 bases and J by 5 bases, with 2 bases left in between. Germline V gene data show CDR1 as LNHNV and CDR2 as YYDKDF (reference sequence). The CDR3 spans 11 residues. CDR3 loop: CATSSNNEQFF. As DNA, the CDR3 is TGTGCCACCAGCAGCAACAATGAGCAGTTCTTC.

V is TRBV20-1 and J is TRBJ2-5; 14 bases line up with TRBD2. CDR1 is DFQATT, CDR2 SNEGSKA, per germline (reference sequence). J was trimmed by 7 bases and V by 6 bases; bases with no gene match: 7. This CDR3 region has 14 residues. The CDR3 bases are TGCAGTGCAACGACTAGCGGGGGGGCGGTGACCCAGTACTTC. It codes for CSATTSGGAVTQYF.

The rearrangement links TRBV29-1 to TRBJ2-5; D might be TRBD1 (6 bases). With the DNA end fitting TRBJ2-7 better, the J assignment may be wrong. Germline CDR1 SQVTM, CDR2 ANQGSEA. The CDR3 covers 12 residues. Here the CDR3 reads CSGQGRYYEQYF. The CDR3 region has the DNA TGCAGCGGTCAGGGGCGGTATTACGAGCAGTACTTC.

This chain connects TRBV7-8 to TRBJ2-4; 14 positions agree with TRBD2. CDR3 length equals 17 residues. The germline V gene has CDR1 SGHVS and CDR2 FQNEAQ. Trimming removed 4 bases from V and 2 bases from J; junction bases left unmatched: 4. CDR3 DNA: TGTGCCAGCAGCTCGGGACTAGCGGGAGCGACCAAAAACATTCAGTACTTC. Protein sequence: CASSSGLAGATKNIQYF.